This T cell receptor beta chain originates from a study of T cell responses to AZD1222 COVID-19 vaccine. Study in general: Second-dose intervals of approximately 4 or approximately 12 weeks were pooled.

Here immunoSEQ multiplex PCR was the method, and the copy in TCRdb shows in-frame clones only, minus some. The profile shows over 100,000 clones, around 89% of them singletons. This CDR3 is 15 amino acids long. Germline CDR1 reads SGHRS; CDR2 reads YFSETQ. The V segment lost 2 bases and the J segment 0 bases; nucleotides outside the gene matches: 1. Regarding the study as a whole: No day 14 peak samples; only post-peak repertoires were characterized.

Regarding this clone: Its antigen remains unidentified.

The J gene is TRBJ2-1, the V gene TRBV5-1; 8 bases align to TRBD2. The receptor was derived from an adult in good health. The sequenced sample was peripheral blood, obtained on day 0 of AZD1222 vaccination. The CDR3 here is CASSLAGDSYNEQFF. The CDR3 DNA is TGCGCCAGCAGCTTAGCGGGGGACTCCTACAATGAGCAGTTCTTC.